One and the same sample provided the 9 T cell receptor beta chains below, sequenced in a study of regulatory T cells in long-lasting Graves disease. CDR3 regions were amplified by Arm-PCR using iRepertoire HTBI primers to build TCR beta libraries. From the multiplex PCR reads, TCRdb called clonotypes with MiXCR, one entry per CDR3 protein. Of 400,000 to 650,000 distinct CDR3 sequences listed, about 16% are singletons. This sample's time point: newly diagnosed GD, antithyroid drugs for less than 3 months. Isolated PBMC RNA provided the starting material for the TCR library. A further study also used this sample, focusing on T cells in Graves' hyperthyroidism and ophthalmopathy.

The specimen comprised peripheral blood mononuclear cells (PBMCs), sampled at new diagnosis, from a patient treated with antithyroid drugs. The receptors derive from a woman between 40 and 65 years old with Graves disease.

This clonotype was observed at least ten times. The rearrangement joins TRBV12-3 or TRBV12-4 to TRBJ2-5; weak D call: TRBD2 (5 bases). Deletions cut 5 bases from V and 5 bases from J, with 12 bases between. This CDR3 contains 13 residues. CDR3 residues: CASSMDLGETQYF. In DNA form, the CDR3 reads TGTGCCAGCAGTATGGACTTGGGGGAGACCCAGTACTTC.

This clonotype was observed at least ten times. The chain has TRBV7-3 and TRBJ1-1, with D perhaps TRBD1 (6 bases). V was pared by 1 base and J by 1 base, with 13 bases between. CDR3 length: 16 residues. Germline-derived CDR1 and CDR2 are SGHTA and FQGTGA. The CDR3 coding sequence is TGTGCCAGCAGCTTAAACTCTGCAGGGGCGAACACTGAAGCTTTCTTT. This gives the protein CASSLNSAGANTEAFF.

This rearrangement joins TRBV6-4 to TRBJ1-2; D gene ambiguous. Between the trimmed V and J ends, which lost 0 bases and 0 bases, there was a span of 14 bases. This CDR3 contains 17 residues. Germline CDR1 is MRHNA and CDR2 is SNTAGT. The CDR3 is CASSDSEGWGSNYGYTF. CDR3 DNA: TGTGCCAGCAGTGACTCTGAGGGATGGGGATCTAACTATGGCTACACCTTC.

The chain has TRBV15 and TRBJ1-3; D unresolved. The germline gives CDR1 LNHNV, CDR2 YYDKDF (reference sequence). This CDR3 comprises 17 residues. V was trimmed by 3 bases and J by 1 base, leaving 16 bases between them. The CDR3 region has the DNA TGTGCCACCAGCAGCCTCCCCCCGCGGGCGTCTGGAAACACCATATATTTT. Its protein product is CATSSLPPRASGNTIYF.

This clonotype was recorded many times. This chain connects TRBV24-1 to TRBJ1-1, with 10 nucleotides matching TRBD1. From germline, CDR1 is KGHDR and CDR2 SFDVKD. There are 17 residues in the CDR3. V shed 4 bases and J 2 bases; nucleotides not matched to a gene: 9. Here the CDR3 DNA reads TGTGCCACCAGTGACAGTGGGACAGGGGCCGCAAACACTGAAGCTTTCTTT. Its translation: CATSDSGTGAANTEAFF.

On this clonotype itself: This may arise from a read error, as a much more abundant clone is one base away. The chain couples TRBV20-1 to TRBJ2-7; tentatively, D is TRBD1 (6 bases). Germline V gene sequence: CDR1 DFQATT, CDR2 SNEGSKA (reference sequence). V dropped 2 bases and J dropped 3 bases, with 14 bases sitting between them. The CDR3 spans 14 residues. The CDR3 reads CSARSGQRFYEQYF. CDR3 bases: TGCAGTGCTAGATCAGGACAGAGATTCTACGAGCAGTACTTC.

This chain uses TRBV20-1 with TRBJ2-4, with D unclear. The ends were cut back, 6 bases at V and 0 bases at J, with 12 bases in the middle. Germline values: CDR1 DFQATT, CDR2 SNEGSKA (reference sequence). The CDR3 has 14 residues. This CDR3 is CSARPYLAKNIQYF. Here the CDR3 DNA reads TGCAGTGCCAGACCATACCTAGCCAAAAACATTCAGTACTTC.

This clonotype came up a few times. The chain employs TRBV20-1 and TRBJ2-5, with 11 bases fitting TRBD2. Germline values: CDR1 DFQATT, CDR2 SNEGSKA (reference sequence). This CDR3 has 13 amino acids. V was clipped by 8 bases and J by 4 bases; unmatched bases: 6. The CDR3, as DNA: TGCAGTAAAAGGCTAGCGGGGGGAGAGACCCAGTACTTC. Protein sequence: CSKRLAGGETQYF.

This clonotype was seen a few times. The chain carries TRBV7-9 and TRBJ2-7; no clear D gene. The V end lost 1 base, the J end lost 3 bases, and 7 bases lay between the germline ends. The germline V gene encodes CDR1 SEHNR and CDR2 FQNEAQ (reference sequence). CDR3 size: 13 residues. CDR3 bases: TGTGCCAGCAGCTTAGACTCATTCTACGAGCAGTACTTC. Translation: CASSLDSFYEQYF.